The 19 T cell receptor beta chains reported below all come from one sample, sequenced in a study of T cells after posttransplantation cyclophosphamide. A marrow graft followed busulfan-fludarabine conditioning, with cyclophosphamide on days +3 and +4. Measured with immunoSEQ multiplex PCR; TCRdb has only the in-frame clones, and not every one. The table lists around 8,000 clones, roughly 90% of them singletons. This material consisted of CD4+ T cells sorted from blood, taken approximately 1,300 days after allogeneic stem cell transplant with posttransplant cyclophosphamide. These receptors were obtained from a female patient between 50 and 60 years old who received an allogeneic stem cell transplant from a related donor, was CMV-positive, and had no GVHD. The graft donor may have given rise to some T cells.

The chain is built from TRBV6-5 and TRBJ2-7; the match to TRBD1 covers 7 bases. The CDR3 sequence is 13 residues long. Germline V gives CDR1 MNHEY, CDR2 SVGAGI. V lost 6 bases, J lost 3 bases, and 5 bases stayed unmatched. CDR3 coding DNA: TGTGCCAGCAGATTGACAGGGCTCTACGAGCAGTACTTC. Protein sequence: CASRLTGLYEQYF.

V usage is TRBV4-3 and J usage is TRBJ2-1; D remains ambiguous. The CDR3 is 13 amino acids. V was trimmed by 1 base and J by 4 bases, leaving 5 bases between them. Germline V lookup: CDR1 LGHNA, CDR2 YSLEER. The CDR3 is CASSQAPYNEQFF. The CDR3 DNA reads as TGCGCCAGCAGCCAAGCTCCTTACAATGAGCAGTTCTTC.

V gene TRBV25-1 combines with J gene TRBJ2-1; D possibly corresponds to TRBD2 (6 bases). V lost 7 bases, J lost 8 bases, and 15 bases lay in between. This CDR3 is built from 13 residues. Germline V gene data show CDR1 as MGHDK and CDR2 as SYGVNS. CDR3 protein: CASKREWRDEQFF. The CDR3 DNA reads TGTGCCAGCAAACGGGAGTGGAGGGATGAGCAGTTCTTC.

Here the CDR3 reads CASSEVGGNEQFF. The CDR3 bases are TGTGCCAGCAGTGAAGTAGGCGGAAATGAGCAGTTCTTC. This chain joins TRBV2 and TRBJ2-1; D is ambiguous. The CDR3 is 13 amino acids. V lost 1 base and J 7 bases, leaving 8 bases between the germline ends. From germline, CDR1 is SNHLY and CDR2 FYNNEI. Looking up the rest from reference TRBV2 and TRBJ2-1 gives the full variable domain: EPEVTQTPSHQVTQMGQEVILRCVPISNHLYFYWYRQILGQKVEFLVSFYNNEISEKSEIFDDQFSVERPDGSNFTLKIRSTKLEDSAMYFCASSEVGGNEQFFGPGTRLTVL.

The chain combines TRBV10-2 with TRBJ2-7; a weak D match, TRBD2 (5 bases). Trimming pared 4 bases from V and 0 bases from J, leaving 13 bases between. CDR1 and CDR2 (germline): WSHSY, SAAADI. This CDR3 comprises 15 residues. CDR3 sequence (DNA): TGCGCCAGCAGTGTTGGGAGCCGGAACTCCTACGAGCAGTACTTC. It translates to CASSVGSRNSYEQYF.

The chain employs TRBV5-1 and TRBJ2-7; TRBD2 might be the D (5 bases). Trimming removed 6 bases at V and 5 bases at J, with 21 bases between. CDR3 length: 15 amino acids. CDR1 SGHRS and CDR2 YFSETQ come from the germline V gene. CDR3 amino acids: CASNTLASARDEQYF. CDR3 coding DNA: TGCGCCAGCAACACCCTAGCATCAGCAAGGGACGAGCAGTACTTC. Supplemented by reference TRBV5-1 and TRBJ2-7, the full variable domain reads KAGVTQTPRYLIKTRGQQVTLSCSPISGHRSVSWYQQTPGQGLQFLFEYFSETQRNKGNFPGRFSGRQFSNSRSEMNVSTLELGDSALYLCASNTLASARDEQYFGPGTRLTVT.

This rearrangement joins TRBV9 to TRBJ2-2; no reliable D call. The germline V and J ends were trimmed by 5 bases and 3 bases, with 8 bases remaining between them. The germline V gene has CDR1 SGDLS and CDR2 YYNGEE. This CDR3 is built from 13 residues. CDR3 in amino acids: CASRTTYTGELFF. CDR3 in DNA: TGTGCCAGCAGGACAACCTACACCGGGGAGCTGTTTTTT.

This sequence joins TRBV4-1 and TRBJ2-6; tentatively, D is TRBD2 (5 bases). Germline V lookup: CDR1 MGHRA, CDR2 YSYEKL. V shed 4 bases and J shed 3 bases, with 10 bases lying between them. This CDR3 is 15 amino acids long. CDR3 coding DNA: TGCGCCAGCAGCCGGATCGGGGTTGGGGCCAACGTCCTGACTTTC. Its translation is CASSRIGVGANVLTF.

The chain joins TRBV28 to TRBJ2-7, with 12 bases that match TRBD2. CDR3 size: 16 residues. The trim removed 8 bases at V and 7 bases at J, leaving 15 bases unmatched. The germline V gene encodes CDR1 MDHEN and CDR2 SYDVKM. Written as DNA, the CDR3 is TGTGCCAGCGGCAAAGCGAGACTAGCGGGAGTAAGGGAGCAGTACTTC. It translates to CASGKARLAGVREQYF.

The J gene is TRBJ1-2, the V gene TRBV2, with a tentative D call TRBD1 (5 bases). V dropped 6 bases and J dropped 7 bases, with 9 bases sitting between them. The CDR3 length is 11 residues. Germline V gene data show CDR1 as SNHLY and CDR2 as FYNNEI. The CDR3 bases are TGTGCCAGCAGAGGGGACTCTGGCTACACCTTC. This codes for CASRGDSGYTF.

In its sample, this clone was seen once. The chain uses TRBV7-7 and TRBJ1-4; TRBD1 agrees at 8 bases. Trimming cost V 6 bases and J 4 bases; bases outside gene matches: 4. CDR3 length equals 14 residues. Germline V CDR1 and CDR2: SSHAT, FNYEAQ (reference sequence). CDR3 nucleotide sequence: TGTGCCAGCAGTCCGACAGGGGATAATGAAAAACTGTTTTTT. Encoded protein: CASSPTGDNEKLFF.

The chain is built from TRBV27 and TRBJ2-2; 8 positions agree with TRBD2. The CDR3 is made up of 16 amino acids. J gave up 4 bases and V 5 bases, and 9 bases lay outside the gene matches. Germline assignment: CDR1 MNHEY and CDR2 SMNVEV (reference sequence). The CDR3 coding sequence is TGTGCCAGCAGTAGACCGGGACTAGGTACCACCGGGGAGCTGTTTTTT. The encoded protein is CASSRPGLGTTGELFF.

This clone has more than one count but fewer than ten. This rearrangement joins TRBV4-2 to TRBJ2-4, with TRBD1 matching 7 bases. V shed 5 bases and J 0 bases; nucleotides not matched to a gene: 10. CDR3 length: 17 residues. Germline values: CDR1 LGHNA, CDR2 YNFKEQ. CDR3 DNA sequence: TGTGCCAGCAGCACAGGGGAAGGGCCTCTAGCCAAAAACATTCAGTACTTC. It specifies CASSTGEGPLAKNIQYF.

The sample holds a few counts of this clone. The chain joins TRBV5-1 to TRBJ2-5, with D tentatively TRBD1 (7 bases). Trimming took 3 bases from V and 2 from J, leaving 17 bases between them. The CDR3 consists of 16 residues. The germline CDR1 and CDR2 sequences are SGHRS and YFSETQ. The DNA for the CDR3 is TGCGCCAGCAGCTCTCCAGGGGGGCCGGCTCAAGAGACCCAGTACTTC. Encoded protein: CASSSPGGPAQETQYF.

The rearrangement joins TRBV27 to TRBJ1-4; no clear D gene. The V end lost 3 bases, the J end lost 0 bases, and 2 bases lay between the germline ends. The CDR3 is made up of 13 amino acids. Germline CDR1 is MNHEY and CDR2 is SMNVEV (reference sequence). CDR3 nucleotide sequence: TGTGCCAGCAGTTTCGCAACTAATGAAAAACTGTTTTTT. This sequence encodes CASSFATNEKLFF.

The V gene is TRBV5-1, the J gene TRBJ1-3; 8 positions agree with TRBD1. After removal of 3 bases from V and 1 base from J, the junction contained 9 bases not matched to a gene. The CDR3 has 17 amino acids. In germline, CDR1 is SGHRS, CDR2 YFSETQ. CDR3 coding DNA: TGCGCCAGCAGCTCCCAACAGGGGGGGGCATCTGGAAACACCATATATTTT. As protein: CASSSQQGGASGNTIYF.

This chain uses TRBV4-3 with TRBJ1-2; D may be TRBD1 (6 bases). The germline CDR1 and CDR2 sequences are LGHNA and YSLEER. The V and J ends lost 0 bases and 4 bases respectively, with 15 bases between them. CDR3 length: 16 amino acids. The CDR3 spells CASSQDYRALFYGYTF. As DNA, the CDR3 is TGCGCCAGCAGCCAAGACTACAGGGCCCTTTTCTATGGCTACACCTTC.

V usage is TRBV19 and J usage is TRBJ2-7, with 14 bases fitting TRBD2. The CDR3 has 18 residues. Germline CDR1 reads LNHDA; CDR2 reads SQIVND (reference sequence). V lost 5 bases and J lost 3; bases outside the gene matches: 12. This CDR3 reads CASSPGARLAGGLYEQYF. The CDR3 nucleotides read TGTGCCAGTAGTCCGGGAGCCAGACTAGCGGGAGGGCTCTACGAGCAGTACTTC.

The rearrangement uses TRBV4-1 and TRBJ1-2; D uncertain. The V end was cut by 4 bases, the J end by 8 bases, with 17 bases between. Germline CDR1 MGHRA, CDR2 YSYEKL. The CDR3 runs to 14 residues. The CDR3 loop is CASSRPGRGRGYTF. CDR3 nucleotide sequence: TGCGCCAGCAGCCGCCCGGGTCGCGGTCGGGGCTACACCTTC.